This TCR beta chain is drawn from a study of early T cells in non-severe SARS-CoV-2 infection. On the study more broadly: Sequenced material consisted of bulk RNA (from unsorted whole blood), and chains were unpaired. Study-wide points: Matching against VDJdb likely underestimated virus-specific expansions, favoring anti-spike CD8.

The TCR library protocol attached unique molecular identifiers to the individual cDNA molecules. A single record per CDR3 protein comes from TCRdb applying MiXCR to the 5' RACE reads. The top ten clones hold 15% to 19% of a sample with about 70,000 distinct CDR3 sequences, more than 10% of them seen once. In its sample, this clonotype was seen many times. Its matching antigen is unknown. This receptor was obtained from an adult who was a healthcare worker with PCR-confirmed SARS-CoV-2 infection or an uninfected control (not recorded which). The donor label of this sample is uncertain. The material was whole blood, obtained at baseline.

DNA of the CDR3: TGCAGTGCTAGCGTACTTCGATCTGGCGAGCAGTACTTC. Encoded protein: CSASVLRSGEQYF. The chain is built from TRBV20-1 and TRBJ2-7; D not resolved. The germline gives CDR1 DFQATT, CDR2 SNEGSKA (reference sequence). V was cut by 3 bases and J by 6 bases, with 15 bases left in between. The CDR3 consists of 13 residues.